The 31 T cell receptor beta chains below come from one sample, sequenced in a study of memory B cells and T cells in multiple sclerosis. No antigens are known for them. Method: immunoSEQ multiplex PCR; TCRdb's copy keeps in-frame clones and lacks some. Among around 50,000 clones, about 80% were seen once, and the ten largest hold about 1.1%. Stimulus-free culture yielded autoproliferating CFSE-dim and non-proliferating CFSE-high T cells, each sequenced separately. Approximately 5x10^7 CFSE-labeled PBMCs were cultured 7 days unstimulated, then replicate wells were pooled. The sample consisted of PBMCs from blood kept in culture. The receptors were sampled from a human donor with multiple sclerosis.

CDR3 bases: TGTGCCAGTAGTTCACGGACAGGGCCAGATACGCAGTATTTT. This sequence encodes CASSSRTGPDTQYF. J is TRBJ2-3 and V is TRBV19; 8 positions agree with TRBD1. The CDR3 runs 14 residues. The V and J ends lost 5 bases and 4 bases, in that order; junction bases with no gene match: 5. Germline V CDR1 and CDR2: LNHDA, SQIVND (reference sequence).

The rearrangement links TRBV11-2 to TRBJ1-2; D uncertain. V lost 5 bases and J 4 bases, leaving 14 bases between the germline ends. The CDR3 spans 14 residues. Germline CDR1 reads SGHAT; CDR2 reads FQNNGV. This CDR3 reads CASSQSSSLYGYTF. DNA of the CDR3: TGTGCCAGCAGCCAATCCTCAAGCCTCTATGGCTACACCTTC.

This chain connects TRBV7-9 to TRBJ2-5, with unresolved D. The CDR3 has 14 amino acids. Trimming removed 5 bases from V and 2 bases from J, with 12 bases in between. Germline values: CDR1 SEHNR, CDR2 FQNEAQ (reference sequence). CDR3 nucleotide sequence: TGTGCCAGCAGCCCACTCTTCTGGCAAGAGACCCAGTACTTC. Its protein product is CASSPLFWQETQYF.

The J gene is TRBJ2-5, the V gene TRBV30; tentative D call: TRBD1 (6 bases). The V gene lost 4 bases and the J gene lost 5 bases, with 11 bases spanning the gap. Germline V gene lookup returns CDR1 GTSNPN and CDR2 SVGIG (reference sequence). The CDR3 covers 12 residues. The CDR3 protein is CAWKGRGETQYF. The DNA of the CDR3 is TGTGCCTGGAAAGGAAGGGGGGAGACCCAGTACTTC.

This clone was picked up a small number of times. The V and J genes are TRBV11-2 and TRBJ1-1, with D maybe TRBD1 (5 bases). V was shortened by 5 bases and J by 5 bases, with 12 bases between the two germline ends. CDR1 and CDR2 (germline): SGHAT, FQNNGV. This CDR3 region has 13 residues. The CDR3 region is CASSQARGTEAFF. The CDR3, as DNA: TGTGCCAGCAGCCAAGCGAGGGGAACTGAAGCTTTCTTT.

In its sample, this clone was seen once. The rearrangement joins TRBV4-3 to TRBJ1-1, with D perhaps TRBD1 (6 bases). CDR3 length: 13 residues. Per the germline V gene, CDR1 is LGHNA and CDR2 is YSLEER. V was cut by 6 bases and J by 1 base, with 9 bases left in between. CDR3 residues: CASSLTGNTEAFF. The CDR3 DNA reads TGCGCCAGCAGTCTGACAGGGAACACTGAAGCTTTCTTT.

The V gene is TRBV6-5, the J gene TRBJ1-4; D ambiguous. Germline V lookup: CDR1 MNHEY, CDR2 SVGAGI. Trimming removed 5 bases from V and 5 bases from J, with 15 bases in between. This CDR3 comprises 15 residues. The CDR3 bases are TGTGCCAGCAGTGCATGGGAGACGGGCAATGAAAAACTGTTTTTT. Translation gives CASSAWETGNEKLFF.

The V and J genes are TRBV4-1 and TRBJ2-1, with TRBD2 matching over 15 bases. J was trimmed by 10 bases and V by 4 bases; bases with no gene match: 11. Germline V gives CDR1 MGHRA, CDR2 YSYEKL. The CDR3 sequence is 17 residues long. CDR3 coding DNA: TGCGCCAGCAGCCTAAAGAGGACTAGCGGGGGGGCATGGGAGCAGTTCTTC. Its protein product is CASSLKRTSGGAWEQFF.

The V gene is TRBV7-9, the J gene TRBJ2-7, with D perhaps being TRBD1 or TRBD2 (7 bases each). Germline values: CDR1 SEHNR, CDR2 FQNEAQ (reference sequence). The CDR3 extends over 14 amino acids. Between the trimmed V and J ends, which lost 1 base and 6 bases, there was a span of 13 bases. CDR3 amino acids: CASSLGGRGGEQYF. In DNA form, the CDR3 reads TGTGCCAGCAGCTTAGGTGGCAGGGGGGGCGAGCAGTACTTC.

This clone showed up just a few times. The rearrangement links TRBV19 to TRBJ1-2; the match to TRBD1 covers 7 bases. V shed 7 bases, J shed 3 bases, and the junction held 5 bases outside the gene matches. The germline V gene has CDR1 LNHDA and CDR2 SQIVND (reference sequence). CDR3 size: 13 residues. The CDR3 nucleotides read TGTGCCAGTACCCTGGGACAGCACTATGGCTACACCTTC. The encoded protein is CASTLGQHYGYTF.

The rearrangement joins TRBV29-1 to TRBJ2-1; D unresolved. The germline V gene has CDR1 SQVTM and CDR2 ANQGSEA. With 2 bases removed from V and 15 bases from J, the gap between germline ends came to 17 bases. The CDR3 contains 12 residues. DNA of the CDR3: TGCAGCGTTGAATTGGATAGACCTTCTCGGTTCTTC. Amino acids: CSVELDRPSRFF.

CDR3 in DNA: TGTGCCACCAGCAGAGACCAGCGGGGGATAGATACGCAGTATTTT. Translated, it gives CATSRDQRGIDTQYF. This sequence joins TRBV15 and TRBJ2-3, with 8 bases aligning to TRBD2. There are 15 residues in the CDR3. Germline V gene lookup returns CDR1 LNHNV and CDR2 YYDKDF (reference sequence). The V gene end was trimmed by 0 bases and the J gene end by 5 bases; junction bases not matched to a gene: 4.

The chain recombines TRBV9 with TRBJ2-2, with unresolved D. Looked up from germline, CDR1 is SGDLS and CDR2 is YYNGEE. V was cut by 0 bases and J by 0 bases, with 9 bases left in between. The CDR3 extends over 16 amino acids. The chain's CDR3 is CASSVGRFPNTGELFF. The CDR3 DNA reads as TGTGCCAGCAGCGTAGGCAGGTTCCCGAACACCGGGGAGCTGTTTTTT.

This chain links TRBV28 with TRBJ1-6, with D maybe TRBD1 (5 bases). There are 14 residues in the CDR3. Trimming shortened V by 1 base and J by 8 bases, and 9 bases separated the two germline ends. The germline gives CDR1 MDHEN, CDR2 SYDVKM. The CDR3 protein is CASSLSQGHSPLHF. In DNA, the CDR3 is TGTGCCAGCAGTTTATCGCAGGGTCATTCACCCCTCCACTTT.

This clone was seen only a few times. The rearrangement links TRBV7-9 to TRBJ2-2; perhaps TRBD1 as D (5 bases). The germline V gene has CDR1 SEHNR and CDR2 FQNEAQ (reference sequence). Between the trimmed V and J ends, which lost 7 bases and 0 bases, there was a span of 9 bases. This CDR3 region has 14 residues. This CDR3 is CASTPGTNTGELFF. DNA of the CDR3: TGTGCCAGCACCCCAGGGACGAACACCGGGGAGCTGTTTTTT.

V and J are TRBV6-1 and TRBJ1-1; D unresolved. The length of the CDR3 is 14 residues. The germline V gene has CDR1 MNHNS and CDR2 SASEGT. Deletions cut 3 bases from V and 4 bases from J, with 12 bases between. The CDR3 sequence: CASSDQEVSTEAFF. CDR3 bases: TGTGCCAGCAGTGACCAGGAGGTAAGCACTGAAGCTTTCTTT.

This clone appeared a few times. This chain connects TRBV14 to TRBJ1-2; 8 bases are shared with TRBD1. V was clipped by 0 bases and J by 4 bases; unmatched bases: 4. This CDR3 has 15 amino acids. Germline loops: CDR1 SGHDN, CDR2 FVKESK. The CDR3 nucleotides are TGTGCCAGCAGCCAAGATATCAGGGGGCTCTATGGCTACACCTTC. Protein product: CASSQDIRGLYGYTF.

CDR3 region: CASSYSGVGANTEAFF. The CDR3 region has the DNA TGTGCCAGCAGTTACTCGGGGGTAGGGGCGAACACTGAAGCTTTCTTT. The chain recombines TRBV6-5 with TRBJ1-1; TRBD1 might be the D (5 bases). The germline gives CDR1 MNHEY, CDR2 SVGAGI. V lost 0 bases and J 1 base, leaving 12 bases between the germline ends. This CDR3 has 16 amino acids.

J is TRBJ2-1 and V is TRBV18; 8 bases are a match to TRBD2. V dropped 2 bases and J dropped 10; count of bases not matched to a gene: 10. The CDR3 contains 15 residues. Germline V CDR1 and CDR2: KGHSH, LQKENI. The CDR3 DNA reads TGTGCCAGCTCACCAAGTCAAGCGGGGGTCTCGGAGCAGTTCTTC. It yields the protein CASSPSQAGVSEQFF.

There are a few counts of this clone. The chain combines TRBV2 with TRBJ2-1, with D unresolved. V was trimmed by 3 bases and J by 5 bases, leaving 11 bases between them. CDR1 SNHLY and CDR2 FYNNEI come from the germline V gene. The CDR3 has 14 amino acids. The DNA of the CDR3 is TGTGCCAGCAGTGAGACGGCCCAAAACAATGAGCAGTTCTTC. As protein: CASSETAQNNEQFF.

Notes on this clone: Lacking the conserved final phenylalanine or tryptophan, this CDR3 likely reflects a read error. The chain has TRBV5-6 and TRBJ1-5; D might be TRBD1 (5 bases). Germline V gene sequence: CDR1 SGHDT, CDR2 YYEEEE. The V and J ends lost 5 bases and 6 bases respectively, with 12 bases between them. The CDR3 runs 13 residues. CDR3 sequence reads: CASSSGWGQPQHL. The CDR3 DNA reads TGTGCCAGCAGTTCAGGGTGGGGTCAGCCCCAGCATCTT.

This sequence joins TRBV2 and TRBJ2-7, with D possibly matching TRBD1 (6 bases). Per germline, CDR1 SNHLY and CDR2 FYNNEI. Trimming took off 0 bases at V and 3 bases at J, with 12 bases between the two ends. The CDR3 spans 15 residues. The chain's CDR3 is CASSEALGQIYEQYF. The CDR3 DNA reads TGTGCCAGCAGTGAAGCGCTGGGACAAATCTACGAGCAGTACTTC.

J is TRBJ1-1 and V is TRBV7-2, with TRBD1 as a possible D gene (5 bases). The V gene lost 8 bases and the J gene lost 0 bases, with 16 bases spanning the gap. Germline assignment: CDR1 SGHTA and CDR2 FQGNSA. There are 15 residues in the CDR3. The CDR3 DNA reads TGTGCCAGCCTAATATGGGGCCTCATGAACACTGAAGCTTTCTTT. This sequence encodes CASLIWGLMNTEAFF. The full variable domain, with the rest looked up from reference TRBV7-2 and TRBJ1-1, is GAGVSQSPSNKVTEKGKDVELRCDPISGHTALYWYRQSLGQGLEFLIYFQGNSAPDKSGLPSDRFSAERTGGSVSTLTIQRTQQEDSAVYLCASLIWGLMNTEAFFGQGTRLTVV.

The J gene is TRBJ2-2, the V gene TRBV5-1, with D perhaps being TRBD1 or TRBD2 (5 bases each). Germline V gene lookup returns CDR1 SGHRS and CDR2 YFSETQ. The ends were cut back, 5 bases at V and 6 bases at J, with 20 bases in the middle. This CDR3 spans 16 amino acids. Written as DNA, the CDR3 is TGCGCCAGCAGTGGGGGAGTGGGATCCCCCTCCGGGGAGCTGTTTTTT. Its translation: CASSGGVGSPSGELFF.

The CDR3 sequence: CASRVHSSYNSPLHF. The CDR3 DNA reads as TGTGCCAGCAGGGTCCACAGCTCCTATAATTCACCCCTCCACTTT. The chain employs TRBV6-1 and TRBJ1-6; D not resolved. Germline values: CDR1 MNHNS, CDR2 SASEGT. The CDR3 sequence is 15 residues long. Trimming shortened V by 6 bases and J by 0 bases, and 9 bases separated the two germline ends.

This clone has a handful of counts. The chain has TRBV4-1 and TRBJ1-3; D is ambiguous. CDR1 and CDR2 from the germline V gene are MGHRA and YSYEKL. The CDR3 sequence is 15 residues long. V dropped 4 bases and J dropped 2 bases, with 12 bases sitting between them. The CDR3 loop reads CASSRPGGTGNTIYF. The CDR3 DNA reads TGCGCCAGCAGCCGGCCTGGAGGTACTGGAAACACCATATATTTT.

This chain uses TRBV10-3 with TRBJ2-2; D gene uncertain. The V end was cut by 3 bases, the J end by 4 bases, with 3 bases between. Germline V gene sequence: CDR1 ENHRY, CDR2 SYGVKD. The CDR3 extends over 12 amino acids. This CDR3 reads CAISDATGELFF. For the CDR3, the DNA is TGTGCCATCAGTGACGCCACCGGGGAGCTGTTTTTT.

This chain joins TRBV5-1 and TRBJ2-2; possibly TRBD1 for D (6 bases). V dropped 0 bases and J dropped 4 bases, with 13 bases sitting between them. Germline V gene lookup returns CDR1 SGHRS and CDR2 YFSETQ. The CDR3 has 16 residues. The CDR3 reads CASSLGGQPTTGELFF. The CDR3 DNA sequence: TGCGCCAGCAGCTTGGGGGGACAACCTACCACCGGGGAGCTGTTTTTT.

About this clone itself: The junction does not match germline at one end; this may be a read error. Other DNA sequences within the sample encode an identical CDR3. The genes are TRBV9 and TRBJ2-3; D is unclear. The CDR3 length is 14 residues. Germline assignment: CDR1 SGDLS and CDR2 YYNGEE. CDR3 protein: CASSTDKMPDTQYF. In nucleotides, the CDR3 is TGTGCCAGCAGCACAGACAAGATGCCAGATACACAGTATTTT.

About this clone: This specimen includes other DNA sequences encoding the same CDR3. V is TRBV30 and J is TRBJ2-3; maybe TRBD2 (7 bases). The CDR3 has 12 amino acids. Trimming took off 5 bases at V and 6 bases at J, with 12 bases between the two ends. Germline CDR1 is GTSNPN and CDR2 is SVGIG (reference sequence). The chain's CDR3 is CAWGGAGDTQYF. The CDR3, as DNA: TGTGCCTGGGGGGGGGCCGGGGATACGCAGTATTTT.

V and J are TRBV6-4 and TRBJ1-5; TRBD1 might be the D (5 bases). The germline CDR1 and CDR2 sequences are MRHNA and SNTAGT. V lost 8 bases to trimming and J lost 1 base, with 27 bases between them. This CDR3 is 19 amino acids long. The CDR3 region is CASGVCVGRVQGSNQPQHF. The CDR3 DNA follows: TGTGCCAGCGGAGTGTGTGTAGGTAGAGTGCAGGGAAGCAATCAGCCCCAGCATTTT.